This T cell receptor (beta chain) originates from a study of blood T cell repertoires in COVID-19 (dated by TCRdb to the early 2020s). A note on the overall study: Samples covering the acute and convalescent phases of COVID-19 were provided by collaborators in the United States, Italy and Spain. The repertoires were released in a freely available public database meant as a resource for research on the immune response to SARS-CoV-2. The samples were drawn from the first 160 participants of the ongoing ImmuneRACE study and from 1,254 subjects provided by 6 global collaborators. A de-identified subject ID, COVID-19 status, age in years and sex were almost always included in the sample metadata. Deeply sampled blood TCRbeta repertoires from subjects exposed to, actively infected with, or recovered from COVID-19 were included in the dataset. Where available, HLA class I and class II types were obtained from metadata supplied by the sample provider rather than from assay-based typing. The prospective study material was composed of cDNA or gDNA derived from T cells, B-cell-depleted T cells, or PBMCs.

A second Seattle source provided samples from volunteer blood donors who had recovered from COVID-19. Each collaborating institution followed its own protocols to collect whole blood in K2EDTA tubes. For TCRbeta analysis, collaborators shipped samples as frozen whole blood, isolated PBMCs, or DNA extracted from either of those sample types. Points the paper makes about the study in general: The amount of clinical and demographic metadata varied by source and participant and was provided uncurated.

The CDR3 runs 16 amino acids, cysteine and phenylalanine included. Kept here is only the CDR3 DNA, which spans 48 bases and is read in frame from base 1. The germline V gene (reference sequence) specifies SGHNT as CDR1 and YYREEE as CDR2. The germline V end is reduced by 4 bases and the J end by 6 bases; junction bases left unmatched: 10. On this clone itself: This clone's antigen is unknown. It has no much larger one-base neighbor in the sample; base qualities were not kept.

TCRbeta CDR3 regions were amplified from genomic DNA using the immunoSEQ Assay, a bias-controlled multiplex PCR. From the authors' description of their analysis: Nucleated cell counts per sample were estimated from amplification of reference gene primers within the assay. Sequence reads were collapsed and filtered to measure the absolute abundance of every unique TCRbeta CDR3 rearrangement. For each sample, productive Simpson clonality was calculated as the square root of Simpson's diversity index across productive rearrangements. TCRdb provides this immuneACCESS table in a form limited to in-frame rearrangements. Some clones are lacking; in checked studies, under half of them reflect an unresolved V gene, and why the rest are absent is not known. The V and J calls and clone size are taken from that table; D and trimming were inferred from the DNA. Within this sample are around 200,000 clones, with around 87% of them counted one time only. Approximately 6.2% of the sample is taken by the ten largest.

This receptor was obtained from a man in his sixties who had recovered from COVID-19. Recombination joined TRBV5-4 with TRBJ2-1, and 10 bases in between align with TRBD2. Sequencing was carried out using peripheral blood. This receptor carries the CDR3 CASSPPPGTSANEQFF. The DNA is as follows: TGTGCCAGCAGCCCGCCCCCCGGGACTAGCGCCAATGAGCAGTTCTTC.